The source of this T cell receptor beta chain is a study of shared clonotypes between healthy human individuals. The assay was immunoSEQ multiplex PCR, and TCRdb's table has in-frame clones only and misses some. In the table there are roughly 500,000 clones, 81% of which are singletons. The CDR3 is 14 residues long. Deletions cut 1 base from V and 4 bases from J, with 11 bases between. CDR1 is MNHEY and CDR2 is SVGAGI in the germline V gene. The V call is TRBV6-5, the J call TRBJ2-7, with D perhaps being TRBD1 or TRBD2 (5 bases each). The specimen was PBMCs. This receptor was obtained from a woman in her thirties or forties in good health. Some clones in this sample may be carry-over from other donors' samples. The CDR3 DNA follows: TGTGCCAGCAGTTACTTCCGGGACGCATACGAGCAGTACTTC. Its protein is CASSYFRDAYEQYF.